This T cell receptor beta chain was sequenced for a study of blood T cells in healthy people across ages. This clonotype was observed a few times. With 11 bases removed from V and 0 bases from J, the gap between germline ends came to 11 bases. The germline V gene has CDR1 SNHLY and CDR2 FYNNEI. The CDR3 is 14 amino acids. With a J-beta primer mix and a sample-barcoded 5' primer, a second PCR ran 7 to 11 cycles. MiXCR, run by TCRdb on the 5' RACE reads, gives a single entry per CDR3 protein. In the table there are 890,000 or so distinct CDR3 sequences, 62% of which are singletons. This chain links TRBV2 with TRBJ2-6; D is ambiguous. This receptor was identified in a man aged 30 to 45 in good health. Specimen: blood. The CDR3 loop reads CAVQRDSGANVLTF. DNA for the CDR3: TGTGCCGTACAAAGGGACTCTGGGGCCAACGTCCTGACTTTC.